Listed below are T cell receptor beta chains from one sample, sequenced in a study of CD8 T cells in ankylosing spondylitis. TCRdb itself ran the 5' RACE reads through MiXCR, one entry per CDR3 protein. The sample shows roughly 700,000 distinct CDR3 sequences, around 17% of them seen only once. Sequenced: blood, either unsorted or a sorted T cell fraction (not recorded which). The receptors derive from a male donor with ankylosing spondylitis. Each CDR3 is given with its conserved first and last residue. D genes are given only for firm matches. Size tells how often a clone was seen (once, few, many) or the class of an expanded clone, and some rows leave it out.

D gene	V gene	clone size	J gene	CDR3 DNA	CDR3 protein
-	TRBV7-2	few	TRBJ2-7	TGTGCCAGCAGCCCCGGGGGGCCAACCTACGAGCAGTACTTC	CASSPGGPTYEQYF
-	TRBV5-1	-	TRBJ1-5	TGCGCCAGCAGCTTACGAAGCCAGCCTAGCAATCAGCCCCAGCATTTT	CASSLRSQPSNQPQHF
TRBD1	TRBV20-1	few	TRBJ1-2	TGCAGTGCCAGGGACAGGGACTACTATGGCTACACCTTC	CSARDRDYYGYTF
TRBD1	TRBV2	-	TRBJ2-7	TGTGCCAGCACCGCTGACAGGGGCTCCTACGAGCAGTACTTC	CASTADRGSYEQYF
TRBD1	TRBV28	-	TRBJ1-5	TGTGCCAGCAGGGTACCGGGACAGGGTCGAGGTAACCTCTCGACGGGGTATCAGCCCCAGCATTTT	CASRVPGQGRGNLSTGYQPQHF
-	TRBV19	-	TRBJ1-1	TGTGCCAGTAGTATAAGGGGGGCGAACACTGAAGCTTTCTTT	CASSIRGANTEAFF
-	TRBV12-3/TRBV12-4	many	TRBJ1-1	TGTGCCAGCAGTTTTTTCAGGGGCACTGAAGCTTTCTTT	CASSFFRGTEAFF
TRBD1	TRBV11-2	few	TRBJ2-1	TGTGCCAGCAGCTTTGGGACAGGGCTAAATGAGCAGTTCTTC	CASSFGTGLNEQFF
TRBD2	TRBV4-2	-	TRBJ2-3	TGTGCCAGCAGCCCGAAGTTGGTGGGGCTAGCGGGAGGCTCGGGCACAGATACGCAGTATTTT	CASSPKLVGLAGGSGTDTQYF
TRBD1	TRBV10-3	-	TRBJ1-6	TGTGCCATCAGTGCCACCCCCTCCTGGACAGGGGGAGGCTCACCCCTCCACTTT	CAISATPSWTGGGSPLHF
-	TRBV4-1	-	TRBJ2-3	TGCGCCAGCAGCCAATCCCGAGGCATCACAGATACGCAGTATTTT	CASSQSRGITDTQYF
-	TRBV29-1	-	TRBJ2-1	TGCAGCGTTGACCATTCCGTTAACAATGAGCAGTTCTTC	CSVDHSVNNEQFF
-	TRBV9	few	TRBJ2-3	TGTGCCAGCAGCGAAGACCCGTTTAGCACAGATACGCAGTATTTT	CASSEDPFSTDTQYF
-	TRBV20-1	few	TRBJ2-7	TGCAGTGCTAGAGCCCAAACCGGGGCGCACTACGAGCAGTACTTC	CSARAQTGAHYEQYF
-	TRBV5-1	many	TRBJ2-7	TGCGCCAGCAGCTTGGGACAGTCCCAGAGGGAGCAGTACTTC	CASSLGQSQREQYF
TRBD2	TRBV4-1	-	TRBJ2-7	TGCGCCAGCAGCCGCGGATCGGGACTAGCCTTCGAGCAGTACTTC	CASSRGSGLAFEQYF
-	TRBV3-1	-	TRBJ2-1	TGTGCCAGCAGCCAAGAGTGGGGTTTAGGTCTTGAGCAGTTCTTC	CASSQEWGLGLEQFF
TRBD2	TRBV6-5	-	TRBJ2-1	TGTGCCAGCAGTTACTCGAGGACTAGCGTCAATGAGCAGTTCTTC	CASSYSRTSVNEQFF
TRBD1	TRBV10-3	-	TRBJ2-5	TGTGCCACCCAGGGGGCCCGTGAGACCCAGTACTTC	CATQGARETQYF
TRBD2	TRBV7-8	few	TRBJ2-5	TGTGCCAGCAGCGCCCGACTAGCGGGGGGACAAGAGACCCAGTACTTC	CASSARLAGGQETQYF
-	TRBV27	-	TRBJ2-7	TGTGCCAGCAGTTTATGGGGAGTCTCCTACGAGCAGTACTTC	CASSLWGVSYEQYF
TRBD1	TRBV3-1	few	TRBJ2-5	TGTGCCAGCAGCCAAGCCGGGACAGGGGGCTCCCGTGTATGGGAGACCCAGTACTTC	CASSQAGTGGSRVWETQYF
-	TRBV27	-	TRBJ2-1	TGTGCCAGCAGCCGCAGTCTTCTCAGCTCCTACAATGAGCAGTTCTTC	CASSRSLLSSYNEQFF
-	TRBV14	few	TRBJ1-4	TGTGCCAGCAGCTCCCTGGGGGGACCGGGTGAAAAACTGTTTTTT	CASSSLGGPGEKLFF
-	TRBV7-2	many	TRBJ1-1	TGTGCCAGCAGCTTTAAAGCCGGGGGGACTGAAGCTTTCTTT	CASSFKAGGTEAFF
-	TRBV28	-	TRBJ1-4	TGTGCCAGCAGTGAAAACCGCCTACTATCGGTTGACTTT	CASSENRLLSVDF
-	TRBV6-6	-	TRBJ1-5	TGTGCCAGCCGGTGGGATCCCAATCAGCCCCAGCATTTT	CASRWDPNQPQHF
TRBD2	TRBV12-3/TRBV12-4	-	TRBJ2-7	TGTGCCAGCAGACCCCGGGGGGGCGGGAGAGCCCTTGGTTCCTACGAGCAGTACTTC	CASRPRGGGRALGSYEQYF
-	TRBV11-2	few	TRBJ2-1	TGTGCCAGCAGCTCCGGCCCCGGGTATGGGGACAATGAGCAGTTCTTC	CASSSGPGYGDNEQFF
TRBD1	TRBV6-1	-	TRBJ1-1	TGTGCCAGCAGGCCAGGGGGTTTGACTGAAGCTTTCTTT	CASRPGGLTEAFF
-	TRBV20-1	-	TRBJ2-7	TGCAGTGCCGAAGGGGGACTCCTCGCCGAGCAGTACTTC	CSAEGGLLAEQYF
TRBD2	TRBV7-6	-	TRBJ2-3	TGTGCCAGCAGCATACTAGCGGCTAGCACAGATACGCAGTATTTT	CASSILAASTDTQYF
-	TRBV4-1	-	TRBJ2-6	TGCGCCAGCAGCCAAGGGGAAAGCTCTGGGGCCAACGTCCTGACTTTC	CASSQGESSGANVLTF
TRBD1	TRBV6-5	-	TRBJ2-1	TGTGCCAGCAGTCACGACAGGGGGCAGGCGAATGAGCAGTTCTTC	CASSHDRGQANEQFF
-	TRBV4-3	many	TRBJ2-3	TGCGCCAGCAGCCAAGGAGAGGGTAGCCACACAGATACGCAGTATTTT	CASSQGEGSHTDTQYF
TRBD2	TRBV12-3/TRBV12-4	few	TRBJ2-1	TGTGCCAGCAGCGTACCGGGACTAGCGGGGGGTATCAACAATGAGCAGTTCTTC	CASSVPGLAGGINNEQFF
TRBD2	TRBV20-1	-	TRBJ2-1	TGCAGTGCTCGCCGCCCCACTAGCGGCGCCTCCTACAATGAGCAGTTCTTC	CSARRPTSGASYNEQFF
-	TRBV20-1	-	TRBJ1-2	TGCAGTGCTAGAGATTCGGGGGGCTTGAACTATGGCTACACCTTC	CSARDSGGLNYGYTF
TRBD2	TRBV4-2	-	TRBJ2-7	TGTGCCAGCAGCCAAGAAATTAGCGGGAGCTACGAGCAGTACTTC	CASSQEISGSYEQYF
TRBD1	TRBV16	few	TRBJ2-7	TGTGCCAGCAGCCAATGGACAGGGCCGGCCTACGAGCAGTACTTC	CASSQWTGPAYEQYF
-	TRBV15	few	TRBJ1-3	TGTGCCACCAGCAGAAAACTCGGTCTCTCTGGAAACACCATATATTTT	CATSRKLGLSGNTIYF
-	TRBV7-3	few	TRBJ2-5	TGTGCCAGCAGCCCGACTGTAGAGGAGGAGACCCAGTACTTC	CASSPTVEEETQYF
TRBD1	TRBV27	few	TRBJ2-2	TGTGCCAGCAGTAGCAGGGGGATGAACACCGGGGAGCTGTTTTTT	CASSSRGMNTGELFF
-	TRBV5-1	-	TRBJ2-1	TGCGCCAGCAGCTTGGATGCAGGAGCCTACAATGAGCAGTTCTTC	CASSLDAGAYNEQFF
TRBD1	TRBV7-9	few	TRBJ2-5	TGTGCCAGCAGCCGGGGACAGTTGGGACAAGAGACCCAGTACTTC	CASSRGQLGQETQYF
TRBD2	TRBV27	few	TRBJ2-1	TGTGCCAGCAGCCCCGACGACGGGGGGAACAATGAGCAGTTCTTC	CASSPDDGGNNEQFF
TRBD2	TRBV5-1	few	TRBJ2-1	TGCGCCAGCAGATTGGGGACGGGGGGGTACAATGAGCAGTTCTTC	CASRLGTGGYNEQFF
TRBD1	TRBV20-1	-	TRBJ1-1	TGCAGTGCTACCAGGCCTACCCCCGGGACAGGGGATGGTGAAGCTTTCTTT	CSATRPTPGTGDGEAFF
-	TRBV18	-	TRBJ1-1	TGTGCCAGCTCACCACCCGAGAGACACACTGAAGCTTTCTTT	CASSPPERHTEAFF
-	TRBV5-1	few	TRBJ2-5	TGCGCCAGCAGCTTGTCAGGGGAGGTAGAGACCCAGTACTTC	CASSLSGEVETQYF
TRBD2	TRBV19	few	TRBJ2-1	TGTGCCAGTAGCCCTCAGGGACTAGCGGGGAGTGAGCAGTTCTTC	CASSPQGLAGSEQFF
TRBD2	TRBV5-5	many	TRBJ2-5	TGTGCCAGCAGTTGGGGGGGTGGGCAAGAGACCCAGTACTTC	CASSWGGGQETQYF
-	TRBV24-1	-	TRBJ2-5	TGTGCCACCAGCGGGGGGCGCATGGGTGGGGAGACCCAGTACTTC	CATSGGRMGGETQYF
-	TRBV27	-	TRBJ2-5	TGTGCCAGCAGCAAAATGGAGGGTTTCCGAGAGACCCAGTACTTC	CASSKMEGFRETQYF
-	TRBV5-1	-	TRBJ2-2	TGCGCCAGCAGCTTTGTAGTCCCTGCACTCACGAACACCGGGGAGCTGTTTTTT	CASSFVVPALTNTGELFF
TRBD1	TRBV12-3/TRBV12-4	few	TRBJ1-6	TGTGCCAGCAGGCTGGACAGGAATATAAGGAATTCACCCCTCCACTTT	CASRLDRNIRNSPLHF
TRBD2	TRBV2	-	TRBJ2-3	TGTGCCAGCAGTATTTTTAGCGGGAGGGCTTCAGATACGCAGTATTTT	CASSIFSGRASDTQYF